One sample yielded the 10 T cell receptor beta chains listed below, sequenced in a study of blood T cell repertoires in COVID-19. Measured with immunoSEQ multiplex PCR; TCRdb has only the in-frame clones, and not every one. The table lists just over 650,000 clones, 80% to 90% of them singletons. Sequencing used peripheral blood. These receptors were collected from a young woman with acute or convalescent COVID-19.

V and J are TRBV29-1 and TRBJ2-7; 9 bases agree with TRBD1. The CDR3 has 13 amino acids. Germline CDR1 SQVTM, CDR2 ANQGSEA. Losses at the gene ends were 8 bases for V and 4 bases for J; bases not matched to a gene: 9. CDR3 DNA sequence: TGCAGCATCCGGACAGGGGAAAGGTACGAGCAGTACTTC. Its protein is CSIRTGERYEQYF.

V usage is TRBV18 and J usage is TRBJ1-1, with D tentatively TRBD1 (6 bases). This CDR3 is 14 amino acids long. Looked up from germline, CDR1 is KGHSH and CDR2 is LQKENI. Trimming cost V 3 bases and J 3 bases, with 11 bases left between them. CDR3 protein: CASSPEDSYTEAFF. The CDR3 DNA follows: TGTGCCAGCTCACCTGAGGACAGTTACACTGAAGCTTTCTTT.

The chain is built from TRBV28 and TRBJ1-6, with D unclear. V was shortened by 5 bases and J by 4 bases, with 12 bases between the two germline ends. Looked up from germline, CDR1 is MDHEN and CDR2 is SYDVKM. The CDR3 runs to 15 residues. The CDR3 here is CASSLSVGYNSPLHF. CDR3 nucleotides: TGTGCCAGCAGTCTGAGCGTGGGTTATAATTCACCCCTCCACTTT.

This sequence joins TRBV6-5 and TRBJ2-7; D unclear. V lost 0 bases to trimming and J lost 5 bases, with 11 bases between them. Germline CDR1 and CDR2: MNHEY and SVGAGI. This CDR3 has 14 amino acids. CDR3 sequence (DNA): TGTGCCAGCAGTTACTCAGTGGCCCGGGACGAGCAGTACTTC. This translates into CASSYSVARDEQYF.

This sequence joins TRBV11-2 and TRBJ2-2; 9 bases map to TRBD1. Germline trimming cut 5 bases from V and 6 bases from J; bases unmatched to any gene: 10. From germline, CDR1 is SGHAT and CDR2 FQNNGV. This CDR3 is 16 amino acids long. The CDR3 coding sequence is TGTGCCAGCAGCCCCTCGGGACAGGGTAGGGCCGGGGAGCTGTTTTTT. Translated, it gives CASSPSGQGRAGELFF.

The V call is TRBV6-5, the J call TRBJ1-2, with 8 positions matching TRBD1. After removal of 5 bases from V and 6 bases from J, the junction contained 8 bases not matched to a gene. Germline-derived CDR1 and CDR2 are MNHEY and SVGAGI. The CDR3 runs 14 residues. CDR3 nucleotides: TGTGCCAGCAGTACTCAGGGGGCTGTAAATGGCTACACCTTC. Residues: CASSTQGAVNGYTF.

Only a few counts were recorded for this clone. The chain combines TRBV7-9 with TRBJ2-2; 10 bases match TRBD1. From germline, CDR1 is SEHNR and CDR2 FQNEAQ (reference sequence). The CDR3 runs to 15 residues. J was trimmed by 3 bases and V by 5 bases; bases with no gene match: 3. The CDR3 DNA is TGTGCCAGCAGCCCAGGGACAGGGGACACCGGGGAGCTGTTTTTT. Amino acids: CASSPGTGDTGELFF.

This chain joins TRBV27 and TRBJ2-2; TRBD1 might be the D (6 bases). CDR3 size: 15 residues. Germline CDR1 and CDR2: MNHEY and SMNVEV (reference sequence). V was pared by 4 bases and J by 5 bases, with 14 bases between. CDR3 region: CASSWNRVGTGELFF. The CDR3 nucleotides are TGTGCCAGCAGTTGGAACAGGGTAGGAACCGGGGAGCTGTTTTTT.

This chain uses TRBV30 with TRBJ1-1; perhaps TRBD1 as D (5 bases). Germline CDR1 is GTSNPN and CDR2 is SVGIG (reference sequence). Trimming pared 3 bases from V and 11 bases from J, leaving 13 bases between. This CDR3 region has 11 residues. The CDR3 reads CAWSPGLGAFF. Here the CDR3 DNA reads TGTGCCTGGAGCCCGGGACTTGGGGCTTTCTTT.

This clone was seen once. This chain links TRBV3-1 (or the pseudogene TRBV3-2) with TRBJ2-5; D is ambiguous. Trimming removed 0 bases from V and 2 bases from J, with 16 bases in between. Germline values: CDR1 LGHDT, CDR2 YNNKEL (reference sequence). The CDR3 runs 17 residues. The CDR3 protein is CASSQDLGSEIQETQYF. CDR3 DNA: TGTGCCAGCAGCCAAGATCTCGGATCGGAGATTCAAGAGACCCAGTACTTC.